The 7 T cell receptor beta chains below were found in one sample sequenced in a study of T cell responses to AZD1222 COVID-19 vaccine. The table came from immunoSEQ multiplex PCR; TCRdb's copy has only in-frame clones and leaves some out. Of some 250,000 clones detected, around 93% appear once; the ten largest clones hold roughly 0.5%. The sample here was peripheral blood, taken 28 days after the second AZD1222 dose. The source is an adult who received the AZD1222 COVID-19 vaccine.

The V call is TRBV2, the J call TRBJ2-3, with D perhaps matching TRBD2 (7 bases). Between the trimmed V and J ends, which lost 6 bases and 2 bases, there was a span of 12 bases. There are 14 residues in the CDR3. CDR1 SNHLY and CDR2 FYNNEI come from the germline V gene. The CDR3 DNA reads as TGTGCCAGCAGGGAGCGGGGACACACAGATACGCAGTATTTT. It translates to CASRERGHTDTQYF.

This sequence joins TRBV14 and TRBJ2-1; 9 positions agree with TRBD2. CDR1 is SGHDN and CDR2 is FVKESK in the germline V gene. The ends lost 6 bases at V and 1 base at J; junction bases unmatched: 7. This CDR3 contains 16 residues. The CDR3, as DNA: TGTGCCAGCAGTCACTTAGCGGGAGTTTCCTACAATGAGCAGTTCTTC. It specifies CASSHLAGVSYNEQFF.

The chain joins TRBV7-9 to TRBJ1-1, with a possible D match to TRBD1 (6 bases). V was clipped by 5 bases and J by 4 bases, with 17 bases between them. Per germline, CDR1 SEHNR and CDR2 FQNEAQ (reference sequence). The CDR3 extends over 15 amino acids. CDR3 sequence: CASSKDSQGRTEAFF. CDR3 bases: TGTGCCAGCAGCAAGGACAGCCAAGGACGCACTGAAGCTTTCTTT.

The chain has TRBV5-1 and TRBJ1-3; TRBD1 matches at 7 bases. J was trimmed by 3 bases and V by 4 bases; bases with no gene match: 7. This CDR3 comprises 15 residues. Looked up from germline, CDR1 is SGHRS and CDR2 is YFSETQ. CDR3 coding DNA: TGCGCCAGCAGCCCGACAGGGAGGGGTGGAAACACCATATATTTT. Its translation: CASSPTGRGGNTIYF. Supplemented by reference TRBV5-1 and TRBJ1-3, the full variable domain reads KAGVTQTPRYLIKTRGQQVTLSCSPISGHRSVSWYQQTPGQGLQFLFEYFSETQRNKGNFPGRFSGRQFSNSRSEMNVSTLELGDSALYLCASSPTGRGGNTIYFGEGSWLTVV.

This clone was seen once. The gene calls are TRBV27 and TRBJ1-1; TRBD1 is a possible D gene (5 bases). Germline V gene lookup returns CDR1 MNHEY and CDR2 SMNVEV (reference sequence). V lost 2 bases, J lost 6 bases, and 10 bases lay in between. The CDR3 contains 13 residues. The CDR3 region is CASSLSRAAEAFF. The CDR3 nucleotides are TGTGCCAGCAGTTTAAGCAGGGCTGCTGAAGCTTTCTTT.

The chain couples TRBV12-3 or TRBV12-4 to TRBJ1-4; D gene unclear. The CDR3 runs to 13 residues. Trimming shortened V by 3 bases and J by 13 bases, and 15 bases separated the two germline ends. The CDR3 sequence is CASSFGAPVGLFF. Here the CDR3 DNA reads TGTGCCAGCAGTTTTGGTGCTCCGGTGGGACTGTTTTTT.

V gene TRBV6-5 combines with J gene TRBJ1-5; D gene uncertain. The CDR3 is 14 residues long. Germline assignment: CDR1 MNHEY and CDR2 SVGAGI. The germline V and J ends were trimmed by 6 bases and 4 bases, with 13 bases remaining between them. CDR3 loop: CASSPRYENQPQHF. Here the CDR3 DNA reads TGTGCCAGCAGCCCCCGGTACGAAAATCAGCCCCAGCATTTT.